This T cell receptor beta chain was profiled in a study of blood T cells in healthy people across ages. Germline loops: CDR1 DFQATT, CDR2 SNEGSKA (reference sequence). The CDR3 totals 11 residues. V shed 6 bases and J 12 bases; nucleotides not matched to a gene: 7. Using a J-beta primer mix together with a sample-barcoded 5' primer, a second PCR was run for about 7 to 12 cycles. Using its own MiXCR run on the 5' RACE reads, TCRdb lists one record per CDR3 protein. This sample has more than 550,000 distinct CDR3 sequences, with about 24% found just once. Sequencing input: blood. The receptor was derived from a man between 65 and 85 years old in good health. J is TRBJ2-1 and V is TRBV20-1; TRBD2 matches 8 bases. The CDR3 region has the DNA TGCAGTGCCAAAGCGGGAGATGGGCAGTTCTTC. Its protein product is CSAKAGDGQFF.